A selection of T cell receptor beta chains follows, all from one sample in a study of blood T cell repertoires in COVID-19. The repertoire was sequenced with immunoSEQ multiplex PCR; TCRdb's copy has only in-frame clones and lacks some. The table includes about 380,000 clones, 85% to 90% detected once. Sequenced input: PBMCs or T cells enriched from blood (not recorded which). These receptors all stem from a woman between 18 and 29 years old who had recovered from COVID-19. The CDR3 runs from the conserved cysteine through the conserved F or W. Each record gives: D gene, clone size, J gene, V gene, CDR3 DNA, CDR3 protein. D genes are given only for firm matches. Clone size appears in some rows only: once, few, many, or a class for an expanded clone.

NA NA TRBJ1-6 TRBV7-2 TGTGCCAGCAGCTTAGTGCAGGCGACCTATAATTCACCCCTCCACTTT CASSLVQATYNSPLHF
TRBD1 NA TRBJ2-7 TRBV11-2 TGTGCCAGCAGCCTAGCCGGGACAGGAAGCGAGCAGTACTTC CASSLAGTGSEQYF
NA NA TRBJ1-1 TRBV4-1 TGCGCCAGCAGCCAAGATGGGGGGGAGACCACTGAAGCTTTCTTT CASSQDGGETTEAFF
TRBD1 NA TRBJ2-3 TRBV4-2 TGTGCCAGCAGCCCAGGAGAGGGGGCAGATTATTACGATACGCAGTATTTT CASSPGEGADYYDTQYF
NA NA TRBJ1-1 TRBV6-6 TGTGCCTCCCTGGGAGCGAACACTGAAGCTTTCTTT CASLGANTEAFF
TRBD2 NA TRBJ2-7 TRBV5-4 TGTGCCAGCCTTTTGGGGGGGAACGACGAGCAGTACTTC CASLLGGNDEQYF
TRBD1 NA TRBJ1-2 TRBV4-1 TGCGCCAGCAGCCACCCCGCGGGACAGGGACCCTATGGCTACACCTTC CASSHPAGQGPYGYTF
NA NA TRBJ2-5 TRBV7-9 TGTGCCAGCAGCGGAACGGGGCAAGAGACCCAGTACTTC CASSGTGQETQYF
NA NA TRBJ2-7 TRBV6-2/TRBV6-3 TGTGCCAGCAGTTACGGGGCGAAATACGAGCAGTACTTC CASSYGAKYEQYF
TRBD1 NA TRBJ1-2 TRBV5-1 TGCGCCAGCAGCCCGGGACAGGGAGGCTACACCTTC CASSPGQGGYTF
TRBD1 NA TRBJ2-7 TRBV4-3 TGCGCCAGCAGCCAATACAGGGGATACGAGCAGTACTTC CASSQYRGYEQYF
TRBD2 NA TRBJ2-3 TRBV3-1/TRBV3-2 TGTGCCAGCAGCCTAGTGGGGGGGGGCACAGATACGCAGTATTTT CASSLVGGGTDTQYF
NA NA TRBJ1-1 TRBV4-1 TGCGCCAGCAGCCAAGTAAGCGGGAGTACAAACACTGAAGCTTTCTTT CASSQVSGSTNTEAFF
NA few TRBJ1-5 TRBV7-2 TGTGCCAGCAGCTCTTGGGGGAGGGTCGACAGCAATCAGCCCCAGCATTTT CASSSWGRVDSNQPQHF
NA few TRBJ1-1 TRBV6-2/TRBV6-3 TGTGCCAGCAGTCAAACGGGGGGGTCGGTGGCTTTCTTT CASSQTGGSVAFF
NA NA TRBJ1-2 TRBV4-1 TGCGCCAGCACCATCGGGGGGAACTATGGCTACACCTTC CASTIGGNYGYTF
TRBD1 NA TRBJ1-1 TRBV20-1 TGCAGTCCCTACCAGGGGGCGGGGGCTTTCTTT CSPYQGAGAFF
TRBD1 once TRBJ1-2 TRBV7-8 TGTGCCAGCAGCTCCGGTGAAATACAGGGGAACTATGGCTACACCTTC CASSSGEIQGNYGYTF